The present T cell receptor (beta chain) was sequenced within a study of blood T cells in healthy people across ages. Looked up from germline, CDR1 is MDHEN and CDR2 is SYDVKM. The CDR3 extends over 17 amino acids. Alongside a J-beta primer mix, a sample-barcoded 5' primer served in a second PCR lasting 7 to 11 cycles. All cDNA molecules were each tagged by a template-switch adaptor with 12 random nucleotides. All samples gave at least 3 million CDR3-containing paired-end reads. TCRdb passed the 5' RACE reads through MiXCR, listing each CDR3 protein once. The sample has roughly 900,000 distinct CDR3 sequences, around 48% seen once. As concerns this clonotype: Its antigen is currently unknown.

Study-wide results and limits: Naive CD4+ cell counts and diversity both ran higher in long-lived than in aged donors.

Sequenced sample: blood. V usage is TRBV28 and J usage is TRBJ2-4, with TRBD2 matching over 13 bases. The J call may not be correct, given that the DNA end is closer to TRBJ2-7. This sequence was found in a young man in good health. The CDR3 nucleotides read TGTGCCAGCAGTCCCCGACTACTAGCGGGGGGGGGAGACGAGCAGTACTTC. Protein: CASSPRLLAGGGDEQYF.